The 18 T cell receptor beta chains listed next were all sequenced from one sample in a study of blood T cell repertoires in COVID-19. The method was immunoSEQ multiplex PCR; TCRdb's version includes in-frame clones alone and lacks a portion of them. Of fewer than 300,000 clones in the sample, less than 85% are singletons; the top ten hold under 3.5%. Sequenced input: peripheral blood. The source is a woman aged 18-29 years with acute or convalescent COVID-19.

This sequence joins TRBV19 and TRBJ2-7; 9 bases match TRBD2. CDR3 length: 15 amino acids. J lost 2 bases, V lost 3 bases, and 5 bases had no gene match. The germline V gene has CDR1 LNHDA and CDR2 SQIVND (reference sequence). The DNA of the CDR3 is TGTGCCAGTAGTATGGTTGTAGCGGGAGCCTACGAGCAGTACTTC. Its protein product is CASSMVVAGAYEQYF. The variable domain in full, completed from reference TRBV19 and TRBJ2-7, reads DGGITQSPKYLFRKEGQNVTLSCEQNLNHDAMYWYRQDPGQGLRLIYYSQIVNDFQKGDIAEGYSVSREKKESFPLTVTSAQKNPTAFYLCASSMVVAGAYEQYFGPGTRLTVT.

The gene calls are TRBV7-3 and TRBJ2-7; the match to TRBD1 covers 10 bases. There are 15 residues in the CDR3. V shed 0 bases, J shed 7 bases, and the junction held 6 bases outside the gene matches. Germline V gene lookup returns CDR1 SGHTA and CDR2 FQGTGA. The CDR3 DNA reads TGTGCCAGCAGCTTAACCCTGGGACAGGGGAGTGAGCAGTACTTC. Protein product: CASSLTLGQGSEQYF.

The chain carries TRBV18 and TRBJ1-3, with D possibly being TRBD1 (6 bases). Germline V CDR1 and CDR2: KGHSH, LQKENI. V lost 2 bases and J 0 bases, leaving 11 bases between the germline ends. The CDR3 totals 16 residues. CDR3 sequence (DNA): TGTGCCAGCTCACCATTTGACAGGAGCTCTGGAAACACCATATATTTT. Translated: CASSPFDRSSGNTIYF. The whole variable domain, remainder taken from reference TRBV18 and TRBJ1-3, is NAGVMQNPRHLVRRRGQEARLRCSPMKGHSHVYWYRQLPEEGLKFMVYLQKENIIDESGMPKERFSAEFPKEGPSILRIQQVVRGDSAAYFCASSPFDRSSGNTIYFGEGSWLTVV.

The chain has TRBV6-6 and TRBJ1-2, with a possible D match to TRBD1 (6 bases). The CDR3 extends over 14 amino acids. CDR1 and CDR2 (germline): MNHNY, SVGAGI (reference sequence). The germline V and J ends were trimmed by 6 bases and 10 bases, with 21 bases remaining between them. DNA for the CDR3: TGTGCCAGCAGCCACCTGGGGGGGGCCGGTATCTACACCTTC. Residues: CASSHLGGAGIYTF.

In this sample, this clone turned up once. The CDR3 DNA reads as TGTGCCAGCAAACCCGGGACAGCCCGTTTCGAGTATTTT. This encodes CASKPGTARFEYF. The gene calls are TRBV25-1 and TRBJ2-3, with 7 positions matching TRBD1. The CDR3 contains 13 residues. The J segment lost 13 bases and the V segment lost 7 bases, leaving 14 bases of the junction unmatched. The germline V gene has CDR1 MGHDK and CDR2 SYGVNS.

CDR3 loop: CASSLAWRVQETQYF. For the CDR3, the DNA is TGTGCCAGCAGCTTAGCGTGGAGGGTCCAAGAGACCCAGTACTTC. The chain has TRBV7-6 and TRBJ2-5, with D possibly being TRBD2 (6 bases). Germline CDR1 reads SGHVS; CDR2 reads FNYEAQ. The CDR3 consists of 15 residues. Trimming shortened V by 0 bases and J by 1 base, and 9 bases separated the two germline ends.

The rearrangement uses TRBV7-2 and TRBJ2-5; 11 bases fit TRBD1. V lost 1 base to trimming and J lost 4 bases; unmatched junction nucleotides: 2. Per germline, CDR1 SGHTA and CDR2 FQGNSA. This CDR3 region has 15 residues. The DNA of the CDR3 is TGTGCCAGCAGCTTAGGGGACAGGGGGGGAGAGACCCAGTACTTC. Translated: CASSLGDRGGETQYF.

This clone came up a few times. The genes are TRBV19 and TRBJ2-1; 8 bases match TRBD1. The germline V gene has CDR1 LNHDA and CDR2 SQIVND (reference sequence). The CDR3 contains 16 residues. With 3 bases clipped from V and 5 bases from J, the junction kept 9 bases outside the gene matches. The CDR3 DNA reads as TGTGCCAGTAGTATCTACGACAGGGGAGGTCACAATGAGCAGTTCTTC. The encoded protein is CASSIYDRGGHNEQFF.

V usage is TRBV3-1 (or the pseudogene TRBV3-2) and J usage is TRBJ2-7; TRBD2 might be the D (6 bases). The V end lost 4 bases, the J end lost 6 bases, and 19 bases lay between the germline ends. CDR3 length: 15 residues. Germline V gives CDR1 LGHDT, CDR2 YNNKEL (reference sequence). For the CDR3, the DNA is TGTGCCAGCAGCCGAGGAGGGAAATCAACCGGCGAGCAGTACTTC. Amino acids: CASSRGGKSTGEQYF.

This chain uses TRBV19 with TRBJ2-4, with TRBD1 matching 8 bases. CDR3 length equals 14 residues. Trimming cost V 4 bases and J 4 bases; bases outside gene matches: 3. Germline V lookup: CDR1 LNHDA, CDR2 SQIVND (reference sequence). CDR3 DNA: TGTGCCAGTAGTACGCACAGGGGGAAAAACATTCAGTACTTC. Protein sequence: CASSTHRGKNIQYF.

In its sample, this clone was seen a few times. V is TRBV12-5 and J is TRBJ2-1; D may be TRBD2 (5 bases). The CDR3 contains 14 residues. V lost 7 bases and J lost 5, with 15 bases in between. CDR1 and CDR2 (germline): LGHNT, FRNRAP. CDR3 loop: CASAGTSAHNEQFF. CDR3 bases: TGTGCTAGTGCGGGAACAAGTGCCCACAATGAGCAGTTCTTC.

The chain uses TRBV15 and TRBJ2-2, with D possibly being TRBD1 (5 bases). This CDR3 spans 15 amino acids. Between the trimmed V and J ends, which lost 1 base and 5 bases, there was a span of 11 bases. CDR1 is LNHNV, CDR2 YYDKDF, per germline (reference sequence). The CDR3 DNA follows: TGTGCCACCAGCAGAGTCTCAGGGCTGACCGGGGAGCTGTTTTTT. As protein: CATSRVSGLTGELFF. The complete variable domain, with remaining parts taken from reference TRBV15 and TRBJ2-2, reads DAMVIQNPRYQVTQFGKPVTLSCSQTLNHNVMYWYQQKSSQAPKLLFHYYDKDFNNEADTPDNFQSRRPNTSFCFLDIRSPGLGDTAMYLCATSRVSGLTGELFFGEGSRLTVL.

This chain uses TRBV27 with TRBJ2-7, with a possible D match to TRBD1 (5 bases). This CDR3 spans 13 amino acids. Trimming shortened V by 4 bases and J by 6 bases, and 13 bases separated the two germline ends. From germline, CDR1 is MNHEY and CDR2 SMNVEV (reference sequence). For the CDR3, the DNA is TGTGCCAGCAGTTCAACACGACAGAGCGAGCAGTACTTC. It encodes CASSSTRQSEQYF.

This clone was detected once. This chain links TRBV28 with TRBJ1-5; D may be TRBD1 (5 bases). In germline, CDR1 is MDHEN, CDR2 SYDVKM. The CDR3 has 17 residues. V lost 3 bases to trimming and J lost 5 bases, with 20 bases between them. The CDR3 sequence is CASSFIGSAGGDQPQHF. In DNA, the CDR3 is TGTGCCAGCAGTTTCATTGGGTCCGCCGGGGGGGATCAGCCCCAGCATTTT.

J is TRBJ2-1 and V is TRBV4-2; maybe TRBD2 (5 bases). Germline lookup yields CDR1 LGHNA and CDR2 YNFKEQ. This CDR3 spans 15 amino acids. The V gene lost 2 bases and the J gene lost 0 bases, with 8 bases spanning the gap. CDR3 residues: CASSQSSGSYNEQFF. DNA of the CDR3: TGTGCCAGCAGCCAATCGAGCGGCTCCTACAATGAGCAGTTCTTC.

The chain links TRBV4-2 to TRBJ2-7; 11 bases fit TRBD2. CDR1 LGHNA and CDR2 YNFKEQ come from the germline V gene. This CDR3 has 15 amino acids. V trimming: 2 bases; J trimming: 10 bases; junction bases outside the gene matches: 10. CDR3 nucleotides: TGTGCCAGCAGCCAAATCTTAGCGGGAGGGCCCACACAGTACTTC. Amino acids: CASSQILAGGPTQYF.

This sequence joins TRBV11-2 and TRBJ2-3, with 7 nucleotides matching TRBD1. Losses at the gene ends were 7 bases for V and 2 bases for J; bases not matched to a gene: 12. The CDR3 is 16 amino acids. Germline loops: CDR1 SGHAT, CDR2 FQNNGV. Written as DNA, the CDR3 is TGTGCCAGCACCACGACAGGGCCAACCTCCACAGATACGCAGTATTTT. It encodes CASTTTGPTSTDTQYF.

The genes are TRBV9 and TRBJ2-7; D remains unclear. The CDR3 covers 16 residues. From germline, CDR1 is SGDLS and CDR2 YYNGEE. Trimming removed 1 base at V and 4 bases at J, with 18 bases between. The CDR3 loop reads CASSVPTQDCAYEQYF. The CDR3 DNA is TGTGCCAGCAGCGTACCCACTCAAGATTGTGCGTACGAGCAGTACTTC.